This T cell receptor (beta chain) was profiled in a study of early T cells in non-severe SARS-CoV-2 infection. Study-level information: Bulk RNA taken from unsorted whole blood was sequenced, leaving chains unpaired.

This CDR3 region has 15 residues. Unmatched junction bases numbered 7, after V lost 3 bases and J lost 4 bases. Germline assignment: CDR1 SGHTA and CDR2 FQGNSA. Study-level results: Missing private and CD4 specificities, VDJdb matching favored anti-spike CD8 responses.

In the library, individual cDNA molecules carried attached unique molecular identifiers. Each CDR3 protein is one row after TCRdb ran MiXCR on the 5' RACE reads. The sample includes tens of thousands of distinct CDR3 sequences, about 15% of them seen just once. As to this clonotype: No antigen is known for it.

The sample consisted of whole blood. This chain connects TRBV7-2 to TRBJ2-7; 9 nucleotides match TRBD2. The clonotype comes from an adult who was a healthcare worker with PCR-confirmed SARS-CoV-2 infection or an uninfected control (not recorded which). Here the CDR3 reads CASSFLGTSFYEQYF. The CDR3 DNA is TGTGCCAGCAGCTTTCTGGGGACTAGCTTTTACGAGCAGTACTTC.